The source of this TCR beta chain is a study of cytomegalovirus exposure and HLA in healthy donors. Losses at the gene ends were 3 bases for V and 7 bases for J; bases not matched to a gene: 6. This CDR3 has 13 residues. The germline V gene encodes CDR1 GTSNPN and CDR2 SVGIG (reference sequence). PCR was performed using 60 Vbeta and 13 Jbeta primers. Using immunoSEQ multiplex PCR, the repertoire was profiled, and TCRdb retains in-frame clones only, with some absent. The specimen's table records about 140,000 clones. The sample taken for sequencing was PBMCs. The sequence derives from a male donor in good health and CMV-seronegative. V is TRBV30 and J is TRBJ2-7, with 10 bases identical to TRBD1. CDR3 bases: TGTGCCTGGAGCCGAGGACAGGGGGGAGAGCAGTACTTC. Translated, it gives CAWSRGQGGEQYF.